The subject of this entry is one T cell receptor (beta chain). The antigen is not known. The data are from a study of Ad26.COV2.S vaccination and SARS-CoV-2 variants. Study context: Participants got Ad26.COV2.S intramuscularly, once or twice 56 days apart.

V lost 2 bases, J lost 1 base, and 8 bases lay in between. The CDR3 loop spans 15 amino acids. The germline gives CDR1 SGHAT, CDR2 FQNNGV. Only in-frame clones appear in the TCRdb table, and some are missing; sequencing was by immunoSEQ multiplex PCR. Among about 350,000 clones, about 88% were seen once, and the ten largest hold 6.4%. Study results and limitations: Vaccinees displayed broader spike-specific TCR repertoires than placebo recipients. Comparability of non-spike TCR breadth was observed across vaccine and placebo recipients.

Regarding treatment: roughly 18 received Ad26.COV2.S at low or high dose, single or two shots; 5 received placebo; per-sample allocation not given. Day 63 following the first vaccine or placebo injection was when the samples were taken. Cohort 1b enrolled adults aged 18-55 years in Boston. The sequencing here drew on peripheral blood, taken in a trial of Ad26.COV2.S vaccine versus placebo. The sequence came from a person between 18 and 59 years old who received the Ad26.COV2.S COVID-19 vaccine or a placebo. The gene calls are TRBV11-2 and TRBJ2-2, with D possibly being TRBD1 (5 bases). The chain's CDR3 is CASSLTGQNTGELFF. CDR3 bases: TGTGCCAGCAGCTTAACAGGTCAGAACACCGGGGAGCTGTTTTTT.